One T cell receptor (beta chain) is described in this entry. This sample stems from a study of shared clonotypes between healthy human individuals. Study at large: Three CD4 naive, three CD4 memory, two CD8 naive and one CD8 memory plate were used per donor.

In the source study's methods: Junction-only sequences produced by ImmunoSEQ had no quality scores, so filtering differed. Clones were sequenced by immunoSEQ multiplex PCR, and TCRdb holds only the in-frame ones, with some missing. V, J and clone size are those of that table, while D and trimming were read from the DNA. The table lists over a million clones, around 75% of them singletons. The V end was cut by 1 base, the J end by 2 bases, with 12 bases between. The germline V gene has CDR1 LGHNT and CDR2 FRNRAP. There are 15 residues in the CDR3. The receptor comes from a man between 18 and 35 years old in good health. Sequenced input: memory CD4+ T cells sorted from blood. Subset in this sample: CD45RA-negative fraction. The chain couples TRBV12-5 to TRBJ2-7; perhaps TRBD1 as D (5 bases). This CDR3 reads CASGLARVGPYEQYF. CDR3 DNA sequence: TGTGCTAGTGGTTTGGCCAGGGTGGGCCCCTACGAGCAGTACTTC.